The clone carrying this T cell receptor beta chain was seen a handful of times. These data belong to a study of control samples from healthy donors and cancer patients. V lost 5 bases to trimming and J lost 9 bases, with 14 bases between them. There are 13 residues in the CDR3. The V gene's germline CDR1 is GTSNPN and CDR2 SVGIG (reference sequence). Data came from immunoSEQ multiplex PCR; TCRdb stores just in-frame clones and leaves some out. The data contain more than 100,000 clones, around 88% of them singletons. Input material: PBMCs. The rearrangement joins TRBV30 to TRBJ1-6, with a tentative D call TRBD1 (6 bases). This receptor was taken from a man aged 55 to 70 with lung cancer. CDR3 region: CAWARQVPSPLHF. Here the CDR3 DNA reads TGTGCCTGGGCCAGACAGGTACCTTCACCCCTCCACTTT. Variable domain in full (rest from reference TRBV30 and TRBJ1-6): SQTIHQWPATLVQPVGSPLSLECTVEGTSNPNLYWYRQAAGRGLQLLFYSVGIGQISSEVPQNLSASRPQDRQFILSSKKLLLSDSGFYLCAWARQVPSPLHFGNGTRLTVT.